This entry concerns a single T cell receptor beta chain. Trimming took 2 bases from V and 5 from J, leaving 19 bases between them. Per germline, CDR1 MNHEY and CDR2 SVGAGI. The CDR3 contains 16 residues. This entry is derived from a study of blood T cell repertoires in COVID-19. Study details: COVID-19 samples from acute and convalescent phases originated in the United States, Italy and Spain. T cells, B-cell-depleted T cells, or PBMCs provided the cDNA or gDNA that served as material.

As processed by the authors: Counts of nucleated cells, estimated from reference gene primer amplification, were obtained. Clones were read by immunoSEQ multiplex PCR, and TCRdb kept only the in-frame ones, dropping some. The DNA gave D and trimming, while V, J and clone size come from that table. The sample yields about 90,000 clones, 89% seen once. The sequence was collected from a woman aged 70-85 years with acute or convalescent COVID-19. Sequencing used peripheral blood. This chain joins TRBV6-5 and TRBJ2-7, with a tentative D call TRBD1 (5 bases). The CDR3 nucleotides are TGTGCCAGCAGTTACCCCCCAAGCAGGGTCGTAAACGAGCAGTACTTC. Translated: CASSYPPSRVVNEQYF.